The 32 T cell receptor beta chains below all came from one sample that was sequenced in a study of shared clonotypes between healthy human individuals. Assay: immunoSEQ multiplex PCR; the TCRdb copy retains only in-frame clones and omits some. The top ten hold about 12% of the sample, which has 450,000 to 500,000 clones, 78% seen once. Sequenced sample: PBMCs. The receptors derive from a woman in her thirties or forties in good health. Some clones in this sample may be carry-over from other donors' samples.

The chain is built from TRBV28 and TRBJ1-2; 11 bases line up with TRBD1. CDR1 is MDHEN, CDR2 SYDVKM, per germline. Trimming cost V 8 bases and J 3 bases; bases outside gene matches: 8. This CDR3 spans 15 amino acids. The CDR3 DNA sequence: TGTGCCAGCGCGGGTGGGACAGGGGGTTACTATGGCTACACCTTC. This gives the protein CASAGGTGGYYGYTF.

The chain joins TRBV30 to TRBJ2-4; tentative D call: TRBD2 (6 bases). The V end was cut by 2 bases, the J end by 9 bases, with 8 bases between. The V gene's germline CDR1 is GTSNPN and CDR2 SVGIG (reference sequence). The CDR3 runs to 11 residues. CDR3 sequence (DNA): TGTGCCTGGAGTCCCGGGAGCATTCAGTACTTC. As protein: CAWSPGSIQYF.

This clone was observed at least ten times. Other DNA sequences from this sample encode an identical CDR3 as well. The chain employs TRBV6-1 and TRBJ2-5; 8 bases line up with TRBD2. CDR1 MNHNS and CDR2 SASEGT come from the germline V gene. This CDR3 has 16 residues. Losses at the gene ends were 3 bases for V and 2 bases for J; bases not matched to a gene: 8. CDR3 region: CASSEGGSGVQETQYF. Here the CDR3 DNA reads TGTGCCAGCAGTGAGGGGGGTAGCGGGGTACAAGAGACCCAGTACTTC.

For this clone: The sample has other DNA sequences that encode this CDR3 too. J is TRBJ1-5 and V is TRBV28, with D perhaps TRBD1 (5 bases). Germline V gene sequence: CDR1 MDHEN, CDR2 SYDVKM. Trimming removed 3 bases from V and 0 bases from J, with 9 bases in between. The CDR3 contains 15 residues. CDR3: CASSLGLNSNQPQHF. CDR3 bases: TGTGCCAGCAGTTTGGGACTGAATAGCAATCAGCCCCAGCATTTT. Using reference TRBV28 and TRBJ1-5 for the parts outside the CDR3, the full variable domain is DVKVTQSSRYLVKRTGEKVFLECVQDMDHENMFWYRQDPGLGLRLIYFSYDVKMKEKGDIPEGYSVSREKKERFSLILESASTNQTSMYLCASSLGLNSNQPQHFGDGTRLSIL.

The chain combines TRBV7-2 with TRBJ1-1; TRBD1 is a possible D gene (5 bases). CDR1 is SGHTA and CDR2 is FQGNSA in the germline V gene. The CDR3 has 13 amino acids. Trimming removed 4 bases at V and 5 bases at J, with 11 bases between. The CDR3 loop is CASSWVQGTEAFF. DNA of the CDR3: TGTGCCAGCAGCTGGGTCCAGGGAACTGAAGCTTTCTTT.

A few counts support this clone. This chain joins TRBV28 and TRBJ2-7; TRBD1 might be the D (6 bases). CDR3 length: 12 residues. CDR1 and CDR2 from the germline V gene are MDHEN and SYDVKM. Trimming took off 6 bases at V and 7 bases at J, with 13 bases between the two ends. CDR3 DNA sequence: TGTGCCAGCAGCCCAAGGGGGTGGGAGCAGTACTTC. It encodes CASSPRGWEQYF.

In its sample, this clone was seen once. V gene TRBV27 combines with J gene TRBJ2-1; tentatively, D is TRBD1 or TRBD2 (5 bases each). This CDR3 comprises 16 residues. V dropped 5 bases and J dropped 0 bases, with 14 bases sitting between them. Germline V CDR1 and CDR2: MNHEY, SMNVEV (reference sequence). CDR3 DNA: TGTGCCAGCAGTAACGACGGGACCAACTCCTACAATGAGCAGTTCTTC. Amino acid sequence: CASSNDGTNSYNEQFF.

CDR3 nucleotides: TGTGCCAGCAGCTTAGGGTGGGGACAGGCCAATCCCTCCTACGAGCAGTACTTC. This sequence encodes CASSLGWGQANPSYEQYF. The J gene is TRBJ2-7, the V gene TRBV7-9; 8 bases fit TRBD1. Germline V lookup: CDR1 SEHNR, CDR2 FQNEAQ (reference sequence). This CDR3 comprises 18 residues. The trim removed 1 base at V and 0 bases at J, leaving 11 bases unmatched.

The chain joins TRBV18 to TRBJ1-1, with 7 bases that match TRBD1. V lost 5 bases to trimming and J lost 5 bases; unmatched junction nucleotides: 8. CDR1 is KGHSH, CDR2 LQKENI, per germline. This CDR3 is 14 amino acids long. CDR3 DNA: TGTGCCAGCTCAACCAACAGGGGAGAAACTGAAGCTTTCTTT. This sequence encodes CASSTNRGETEAFF.

The chain has TRBV5-4 and TRBJ2-3, with D maybe TRBD2 (6 bases). V shed 3 bases and J shed 4 bases, with 18 bases lying between them. The CDR3 contains 16 residues. Germline V lookup: CDR1 SGHNT, CDR2 YYREEE (reference sequence). CDR3 sequence: CASSSPGTDVADTQYF. The DNA of the CDR3 is TGTGCCAGCAGCTCCCCCGGGACTGATGTGGCAGATACGCAGTATTTT. The whole variable domain, filled in from reference TRBV5-4 and TRBJ2-3, reads ETGVTQSPTHLIKTRGQQVTLRCSSQSGHNTVSWYQQALGQGPQFIFQYYREEENGRGNFPPRFSGLQFPNYSSELNVNALELDDSALYLCASSSPGTDVADTQYFGPGTRLTVL.

The CDR3 reads CASSPARGSTDTQYF. The CDR3 region has the DNA TGTGCCAGCTCACCCGCCAGGGGTAGCACAGATACGCAGTATTTT. The rearrangement joins TRBV18 to TRBJ2-3; D may be TRBD1 (6 bases). CDR3 length equals 15 residues. Germline CDR1 is KGHSH and CDR2 is LQKENI. V was cut by 3 bases and J by 0 bases, with 10 bases left in between.

The rearrangement joins TRBV10-3 to TRBJ2-5; 7 bases match TRBD2. Gene TRBJ2-7 matches the end of the DNA better, so the J call may be wrong. CDR3 length: 15 amino acids. Per germline, CDR1 ENHRY and CDR2 SYGVKD. Here the CDR3 reads CAITEGGGRASEQYF. Here the CDR3 DNA reads TGTGCCATCACCGAAGGTGGAGGGAGGGCATCCGAGCAGTACTTC.

This clone was seen more than once but under ten times. This rearrangement joins TRBV29-1 to TRBJ1-4, with D perhaps matching TRBD1 (5 bases). CDR3 length: 12 residues. V dropped 4 bases and J dropped 7 bases, with 10 bases sitting between them. Looked up from germline, CDR1 is SQVTM and CDR2 is ANQGSEA. The CDR3 is CSVGVRGEKLFF. The DNA for the CDR3 is TGCAGCGTTGGAGTGAGGGGTGAAAAACTGTTTTTT.

This chain joins TRBV29-1 and TRBJ2-1; D call uncertain. V was pared by 0 bases and J by 2 bases, with 14 bases between. In germline, CDR1 is SQVTM, CDR2 ANQGSEA. This CDR3 contains 16 residues. CDR3 coding DNA: TGCAGCGTTGAAGATTCAGCCCTGGGTGCCTACAATGAGCAGTTCTTC. Encoded protein: CSVEDSALGAYNEQFF.

This clone appeared once. This chain connects TRBV2 to TRBJ2-7; 9 bases agree with TRBD2. V lost 7 bases and J lost 7; bases outside the gene matches: 11. Germline-derived CDR1 and CDR2 are SNHLY and FYNNEI. The CDR3 extends over 14 amino acids. The CDR3 coding sequence is TGTGCCAGCACTCCGTCTAGCGGGATTCGTGAGCAGTACTTC. This sequence encodes CASTPSSGIREQYF.

This sequence joins TRBV11-2 and TRBJ1-2; tentatively, D is TRBD1 (6 bases). This CDR3 contains 16 residues. CDR1 and CDR2 (germline): SGHAT, FQNNGV. The germline V and J ends were trimmed by 4 bases and 6 bases, with 21 bases remaining between them. The CDR3 region is CASSSRGGDLFHGYTF. The CDR3 DNA reads TGTGCCAGCAGCTCTAGAGGGGGGGATTTGTTTCATGGCTACACCTTC.

The table lists this clone with a few counts. A read error may produce the germline difference seen at one junction end. The chain links TRBV28 to TRBJ2-1; TRBD2 matches at 10 bases. CDR3 length equals 14 residues. Per germline, CDR1 MDHEN and CDR2 SYDVKM. CDR3 loop: CASSPMGLAGESIF. Here the CDR3 DNA reads TGTGCCAGCAGTCCGATGGGTCTAGCGGGAGAATCTATCTTC.

The V gene is TRBV7-2, the J gene TRBJ2-3, with D possibly matching TRBD2 (6 bases). This CDR3 contains 15 residues. The germline V gene encodes CDR1 SGHTA and CDR2 FQGNSA. V was cut by 1 base and J by 0 bases, with 8 bases left in between. The CDR3 DNA sequence: TGTGCCAGCAGCTTAGAGGGGACTAGCACAGATACGCAGTATTTT. Protein sequence: CASSLEGTSTDTQYF.

This clone was counted ten times or more. Other DNA sequences in the sample encode the same CDR3. V usage is TRBV10-3 and J usage is TRBJ2-1, with TRBD2 identical over 9 bases. The ends lost 6 bases at V and 6 bases at J; junction bases unmatched: 6. Germline V CDR1 and CDR2: ENHRY, SYGVKD. The length of the CDR3 is 14 residues. The CDR3 is CAISGTSLGNEQFF. For the CDR3, the DNA is TGTGCCATCAGCGGGACTAGCCTGGGCAATGAGCAGTTCTTC.

This clone was seen a single time. This sequence joins TRBV2 and TRBJ1-6; possible D gene TRBD1, 5 bases. This CDR3 spans 12 amino acids. Trimming left V 5 bases short and J 7 bases short, with 6 bases between. Germline V gives CDR1 SNHLY, CDR2 FYNNEI. The CDR3 sequence: CASSPGNSPLHF. CDR3 bases: TGTGCCAGCAGTCCAGGGAATTCACCCCTCCACTTT.

This clone was counted once. The J gene is TRBJ1-1, the V gene TRBV29-1, with D possibly TRBD1 on 5 matching bases. This CDR3 contains 13 residues. The germline CDR1 and CDR2 sequences are SQVTM and ANQGSEA. Trimming stripped 3 bases from V and 6 bases from J, with 14 bases between. The CDR3 loop is CSVDPWGTAEAFF. The CDR3 region has the DNA TGCAGCGTTGACCCATGGGGGACCGCTGAAGCTTTCTTT.

This chain uses TRBV4-2 with TRBJ1-2; 7 positions match TRBD1. This CDR3 has 16 residues. Germline assignment: CDR1 LGHNA and CDR2 YNFKEQ. The V and J ends lost 3 bases and 4 bases, in that order; junction bases with no gene match: 11. The CDR3 DNA follows: TGTGCCAGCAGCCACGTACCGCCGGGGACAGCCTATGGCTACACCTTC. Translation: CASSHVPPGTAYGYTF.

The gene calls are TRBV7-9 and TRBJ2-7, with 9 bases matching TRBD2. The germline gives CDR1 SEHNR, CDR2 FQNEAQ (reference sequence). The CDR3 sequence is 15 residues long. V lost 1 base to trimming and J lost 2 bases; unmatched junction nucleotides: 3. CDR3 sequence: CASSLVLAGTYEQYF. The CDR3 region has the DNA TGTGCCAGCAGCTTAGTGCTAGCGGGGACCTACGAGCAGTACTTC.

The chain joins TRBV7-2 to TRBJ2-5, with D perhaps assigned TRBD1 or TRBD2 (6 bases each). Trimming took off 5 bases at V and 5 bases at J, with 12 bases between the two ends. The germline V gene has CDR1 SGHTA and CDR2 FQGNSA. The CDR3 has 13 amino acids. The CDR3 loop reads CASSPGGHETQYF. The CDR3 DNA reads as TGTGCCAGCAGCCCCGGGGGCCATGAGACCCAGTACTTC.

The chain uses TRBV7-2 and TRBJ2-3; perhaps D is TRBD1 or TRBD2 (6 bases each). Between the trimmed V and J ends, which lost 3 bases and 2 bases, there was a span of 15 bases. The length of the CDR3 is 16 residues. Germline CDR1 reads SGHTA; CDR2 reads FQGNSA. CDR3 loop: CASSFGGPQHTDTQYF. The DNA for the CDR3 is TGTGCCAGCAGCTTTGGGGGGCCCCAACACACAGATACGCAGTATTTT.

There are many counts of this clone. The CDR3 loop reads CASSSDRTREQFF. The CDR3 nucleotides read TGTGCCAGCAGCTCGGACAGGACTAGGGAGCAGTTCTTC. The chain is built from TRBV7-8 and TRBJ2-1; D may match TRBD1 or TRBD2 (7 bases each). The V gene lost 4 bases and the J gene lost 10 bases, with 14 bases spanning the gap. The CDR3 spans 13 residues. CDR1 and CDR2 (germline): SGHVS, FQNEAQ. Full variable domain (missing parts from reference TRBV7-8 and TRBJ2-1): GAGVSQSPRYKVAKRGQDVALRCDPISGHVSLFWYQQALGQGPEFLTYFQNEAQLDKSGLPSDRFFAERPEGSVSTLKIQRTQQEDSAVYLCASSSDRTREQFFGPGTRLTVL.

The CDR3, as DNA: TGCGCCAGCAGCTTGGCGCGACAAATCACAGATACGCAGTATTTT. This sequence encodes CASSLARQITDTQYF. The chain carries TRBV5-1 and TRBJ2-3; no clear D. Germline V lookup: CDR1 SGHRS, CDR2 YFSETQ. CDR3 length: 15 amino acids. Trimming cost V 0 bases and J 2 bases, with 10 bases left between them.

This chain uses TRBV4-3 with TRBJ1-2, with 7 bases identical to TRBD1. CDR3 length: 16 amino acids. In germline, CDR1 is LGHNA, CDR2 YSLEER. Trimming at V came to 0 bases and at J to 4 bases, leaving 8 bases not matched to a gene. The CDR3 nucleotides read TGCGCCAGCAGCCAAGAGGGAGACAGGGTGACCTATGGCTACACCTTC. Amino acid sequence: CASSQEGDRVTYGYTF.

The chain carries TRBV4-2 and TRBJ2-5; unclear D gene. Germline CDR1 LGHNA, CDR2 YNFKEQ. There are 15 residues in the CDR3. Trimming left V 6 bases short and J 5 bases short, with 19 bases between. CDR3 in DNA: TGTGCCAGCAGTTTAAGGTCTCAAGTTCAGGAGACCCAGTACTTC. Its protein product is CASSLRSQVQETQYF.

The chain combines TRBV6-6 with TRBJ2-3; no clear D gene. Germline CDR1 reads MNHNY; CDR2 reads SVGAGI (reference sequence). The CDR3 has 13 residues. With 7 bases removed from V and 1 base from J, the gap between germline ends came to 9 bases. CDR3 coding DNA: TGTGCCAGCATGCCCCTCCGCACAGATACGCAGTATTTT. Translating it yields CASMPLRTDTQYF.

This clone has only a few counts. V and J are TRBV19 and TRBJ1-5, with 8 bases fitting TRBD1. CDR3 length: 16 amino acids. The germline CDR1 and CDR2 sequences are LNHDA and SQIVND (reference sequence). V was pared by 7 bases and J by 2 bases, with 10 bases of the junction left unmatched. The CDR3 is CASTTFGQGRNQPQHF. The CDR3 DNA follows: TGTGCCAGTACCACCTTCGGACAGGGACGCAATCAGCCCCAGCATTTT.

The DNA of the CDR3 is TGCGCCAGCAGCCAACGGGGGAGGGACACAGATACGCAGTATTTT. Translated: CASSQRGRDTDTQYF. J is TRBJ2-3 and V is TRBV4-3, with 7 bases that match TRBD2. CDR3 length equals 15 residues. V gave up 2 bases and J gave up 2 bases; unmatched junction bases: 4. Germline V gene sequence: CDR1 LGHNA, CDR2 YSLEER.